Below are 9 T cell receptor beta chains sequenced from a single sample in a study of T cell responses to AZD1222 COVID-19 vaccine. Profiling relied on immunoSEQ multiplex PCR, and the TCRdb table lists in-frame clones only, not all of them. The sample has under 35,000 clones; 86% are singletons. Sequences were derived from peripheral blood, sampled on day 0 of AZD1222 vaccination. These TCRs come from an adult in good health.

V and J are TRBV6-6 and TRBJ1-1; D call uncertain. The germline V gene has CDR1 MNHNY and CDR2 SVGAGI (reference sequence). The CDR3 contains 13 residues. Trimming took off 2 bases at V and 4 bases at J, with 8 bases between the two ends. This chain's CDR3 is CASSYAGPTEAFF. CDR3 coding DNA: TGTGCCAGCAGTTACGCAGGACCCACTGAAGCTTTCTTT.

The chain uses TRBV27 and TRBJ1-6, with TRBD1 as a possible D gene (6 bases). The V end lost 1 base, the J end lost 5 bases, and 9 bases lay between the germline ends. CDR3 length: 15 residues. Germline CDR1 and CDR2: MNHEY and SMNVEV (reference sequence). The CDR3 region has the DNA TGTGCCAGCAGTTTATACGGGGGGCATAATTCACCCCTCCACTTT. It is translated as CASSLYGGHNSPLHF.

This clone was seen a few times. CDR3 sequence reads: CASSLEIPGYNEQFF. The CDR3, as DNA: TGCGCCAGCAGCTTGGAGATACCAGGGTACAATGAGCAGTTCTTC. The chain uses TRBV5-1 and TRBJ2-1; possible D gene TRBD1, 5 bases. The CDR3 runs to 15 residues. The V end was cut by 0 bases, the J end by 4 bases, with 11 bases between. Germline V gene sequence: CDR1 SGHRS, CDR2 YFSETQ.

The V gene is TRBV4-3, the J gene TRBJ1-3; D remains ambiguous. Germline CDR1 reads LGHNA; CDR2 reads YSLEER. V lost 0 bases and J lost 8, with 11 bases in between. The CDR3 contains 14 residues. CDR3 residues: CASSQEGGRHTIYF. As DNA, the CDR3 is TGCGCCAGCAGCCAAGAGGGAGGTCGGCACACCATATATTTT.

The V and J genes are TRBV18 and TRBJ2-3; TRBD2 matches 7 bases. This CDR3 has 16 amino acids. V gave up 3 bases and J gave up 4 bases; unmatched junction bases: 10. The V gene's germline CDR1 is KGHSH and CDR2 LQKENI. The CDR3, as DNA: TGTGCCAGCTCACCGCGCTCAAGCGGGGCCGCAGATACGCAGTATTTT. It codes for CASSPRSSGAADTQYF.

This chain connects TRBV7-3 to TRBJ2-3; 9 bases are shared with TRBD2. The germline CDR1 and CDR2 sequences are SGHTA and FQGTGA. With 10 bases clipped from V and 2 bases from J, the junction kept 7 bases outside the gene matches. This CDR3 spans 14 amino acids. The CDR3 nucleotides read TGTGCCACGGCCTCTAGCGGGGTCACAGATACGCAGTATTTT. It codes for CATASSGVTDTQYF.

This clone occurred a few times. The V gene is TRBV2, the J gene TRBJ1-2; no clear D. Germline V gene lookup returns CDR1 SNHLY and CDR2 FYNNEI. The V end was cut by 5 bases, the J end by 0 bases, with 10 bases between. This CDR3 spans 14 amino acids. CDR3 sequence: CASSPEGANYGYTF. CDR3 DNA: TGTGCCAGCAGTCCCGAAGGAGCTAACTATGGCTACACCTTC. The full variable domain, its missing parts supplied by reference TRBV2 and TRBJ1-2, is EPEVTQTPSHQVTQMGQEVILRCVPISNHLYFYWYRQILGQKVEFLVSFYNNEISEKSEIFDDQFSVERPDGSNFTLKIRSTKLEDSAMYFCASSPEGANYGYTFGSGTRLTVV.

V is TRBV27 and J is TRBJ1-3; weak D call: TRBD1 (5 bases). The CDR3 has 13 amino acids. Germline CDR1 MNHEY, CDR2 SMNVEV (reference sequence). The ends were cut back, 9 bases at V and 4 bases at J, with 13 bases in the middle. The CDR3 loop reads CASRGGVGNTIYF. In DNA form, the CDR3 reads TGTGCCAGTCGCGGGGGGGTAGGAAACACCATATATTTT.

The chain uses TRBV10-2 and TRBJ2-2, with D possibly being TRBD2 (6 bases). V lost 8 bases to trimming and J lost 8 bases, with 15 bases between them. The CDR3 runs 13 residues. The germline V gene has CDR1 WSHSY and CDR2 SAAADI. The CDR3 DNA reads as TGCGCCAGCCTTTGGGGGGAAGGGGGGGAGCTGTTTTTT. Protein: CASLWGEGGELFF.